The clone carrying this T cell receptor beta chain was counted only a few times. These data are taken from a study of molecular identifiers for immune sequencing clone quantification. Libraries of bulk TCR were made by previously described methods (with listed TCR primers). TCRdb itself ran the PCR reads through MiXCR, one entry per CDR3 protein. The sample carries over 550,000 distinct CDR3 sequences, around 25% recorded once. Input for naive CD8 libraries was roughly 17,000 to 1,000,000 sorted cells; the RNA fraction used was 10%, 30% or 50%. Germline V gene data show CDR1 as SGHDT and CDR2 as YYEEEE. This CDR3 has 15 amino acids. V lost 0 bases to trimming and J lost 2 bases, with 9 bases between them.

Sample: naive CD8+ T cells from blood, with Jurkat cell RNA spiked in. Subset given: FACS-sorted CD8+CD4-CCR7+CD45RA+ naive T cells. The V gene is TRBV5-6, the J gene TRBJ2-1, with D perhaps matching TRBD1 (5 bases). The TCR sequence derives from a human donor in good health. Some libraries in this study had Jurkat cell RNA spiked in. CDR3 nucleotide sequence: TGTGCCAGCAGCTTGGAGACAGTCGCCTACAATGAGCAGTTCTTC. Amino acids: CASSLETVAYNEQFF.